Below are 14 T cell receptor beta chains sequenced from a single sample in a study of blood T cell repertoires in COVID-19. Assay used: immunoSEQ multiplex PCR; TCRdb lists only in-frame clones, some missing. This table has fewer than 200,000 clones, more than 70% appearing once. Sequencing was done on a sample of peripheral blood. The receptors here all came from a woman aged 55-75 years with acute or convalescent COVID-19.

The rearrangement joins TRBV3-1 (or the pseudogene TRBV3-2) to TRBJ1-1, with 8 positions matching TRBD1. The germline CDR1 and CDR2 sequences are LGHDT and YNNKEL (reference sequence). V shed 3 bases, J shed 6 bases, and the junction held 9 bases outside the gene matches. The CDR3 contains 15 residues. CDR3 loop: CASSHLGQGISEAFF. CDR3 in DNA: TGTGCCAGCAGCCACCTCGGACAGGGTATCTCTGAAGCTTTCTTT.

CDR3 bases: TGTGCCAGCAGCAAGGACAGGGTGCTCAACTATGGCTACACCTTC. This sequence encodes CASSKDRVLNYGYTF. J is TRBJ1-2 and V is TRBV7-2; TRBD1 matches 8 bases. The V gene end was trimmed by 5 bases and the J gene end by 2 bases; junction bases not matched to a gene: 7. In germline, CDR1 is SGHTA, CDR2 FQGNSA. The CDR3 consists of 15 residues.

The rearrangement links TRBV6-1 to TRBJ1-6; D gene uncertain. The ends were cut back, 0 bases at V and 5 bases at J, with 5 bases in the middle. The germline gives CDR1 MNHNS, CDR2 SASEGT. There are 14 residues in the CDR3. The CDR3 coding sequence is TGTGCCAGCAGTGAAGCACAGAATAATTCACCCCTCCACTTT. It translates to CASSEAQNNSPLHF.

The rearrangement joins TRBV5-1 to TRBJ2-3, with TRBD1 matching 10 bases. V dropped 4 bases and J dropped 3; count of bases not matched to a gene: 5. The CDR3 runs to 15 residues. Looked up from germline, CDR1 is SGHRS and CDR2 is YFSETQ. The CDR3 loop reads CASSGGQGSTDTQYF. The CDR3 region has the DNA TGCGCCAGCAGCGGGGGACAGGGGTCAACAGATACGCAGTATTTT.

V and J are TRBV6-5 and TRBJ1-5; D is possibly TRBD1 (5 bases). CDR3 length: 15 amino acids. The germline V gene has CDR1 MNHEY and CDR2 SVGAGI. V was trimmed by 6 bases and J by 4 bases, leaving 16 bases between them. The DNA of the CDR3 is TGTGCCAGCAGCTACGGCAGGGAAAGGAATCAGCCCCAGCATTTT. Protein sequence: CASSYGRERNQPQHF.

This clone was recorded only once. The genes are TRBV2 and TRBJ1-1, with D uncertain. CDR1 is SNHLY and CDR2 is FYNNEI in the germline V gene. Trimming stripped 7 bases from V and 3 bases from J, with 15 bases between. The length of the CDR3 is 14 residues. CDR3 DNA: TGTGCCAGCAACTTGAGACAAGTGGACACTGAAGCTTTCTTT. Protein product: CASNLRQVDTEAFF.

The CDR3 here is CASSPSQDWLSGNTIYF. The DNA of the CDR3 is TGTGCCAGCTCACCTTCGCAGGACTGGCTCTCTGGAAACACCATATATTTT. The chain carries TRBV18 and TRBJ1-3; no reliable D call. Germline-derived CDR1 and CDR2 are KGHSH and LQKENI. This CDR3 contains 17 residues. V lost 3 bases and J lost 0, with 15 bases in between.

This clone has a single count. The V call is TRBV2, the J call TRBJ1-2; perhaps TRBD1 as D (5 bases). Germline V CDR1 and CDR2: SNHLY, FYNNEI. Trimming cost V 6 bases and J 8 bases, with 19 bases left between them. The CDR3 loop spans 14 amino acids. CDR3 sequence (DNA): TGTGCCAGCAGCCATAACCAAGGGGATTGGGGCTACACCTTC. The encoded protein is CASSHNQGDWGYTF.

The chain carries TRBV9 and TRBJ2-3; unclear D gene. The CDR3 spans 16 residues. Trimming stripped 3 bases from V and 2 bases from J, with 16 bases between. Germline V lookup: CDR1 SGDLS, CDR2 YYNGEE. The chain's CDR3 is CASSGGGVAFTDTQYF. The DNA of the CDR3 is TGTGCCAGCAGCGGCGGCGGCGTGGCCTTCACAGATACGCAGTATTTT.

The CDR3, as DNA: TGTGCCAGCAGCCCCGGACAGGAAGGCATTCAGTACTTC. Encoded protein: CASSPGQEGIQYF. The rearrangement uses TRBV6-2 or TRBV6-3 and TRBJ2-4; 7 nucleotides line up with TRBD1. Germline lookup yields CDR1 MNHEY and CDR2 SVGEGT. V dropped 6 bases and J dropped 9; count of bases not matched to a gene: 8. The CDR3 spans 13 residues.

This chain connects TRBV24-1 to TRBJ1-4, with 11 bases that match TRBD1. Unmatched junction bases numbered 3, after V lost 3 bases and J lost 10 bases. The CDR3 contains 14 residues. Per germline, CDR1 KGHDR and CDR2 SFDVKD. CDR3 amino acids: CATSDRTGGGKLFF. The CDR3 nucleotides are TGTGCCACCAGTGATCGGACAGGGGGCGGAAAACTGTTTTTT.

The CDR3 DNA is TGTGCCAGTAGTACCGTCGACAGGTTTCTCAATCAGCCCCAGCATTTT. It yields the protein CASSTVDRFLNQPQHF. The rearrangement joins TRBV19 to TRBJ1-5, with a possible D match to TRBD1 (6 bases). V was cut by 4 bases and J by 3 bases, with 16 bases left in between. The germline V gene has CDR1 LNHDA and CDR2 SQIVND (reference sequence). This CDR3 has 16 amino acids.

The chain uses TRBV6-1 and TRBJ2-3; possibly TRBD1 for D (5 bases). The germline V gene encodes CDR1 MNHNS and CDR2 SASEGT. V lost 1 base and J 1 base, leaving 6 bases between the germline ends. The CDR3 has 14 amino acids. CDR3 coding DNA: TGTGCCAGCAGTGAAGGGGGCGGCACAGATACGCAGTATTTT. It specifies CASSEGGGTDTQYF.

The V and J genes are TRBV6-5 and TRBJ2-7; 8 nucleotides line up with TRBD1. In germline, CDR1 is MNHEY, CDR2 SVGAGI. V lost 8 bases, J lost 6 bases, and 3 bases stayed unmatched. The CDR3 runs 11 residues. The CDR3 coding sequence is TGTGCCAGCCGACAGGGGTCCGAGCAGTACTTC. This encodes CASRQGSEQYF.